The T cell receptor (beta chain) under discussion was sequenced for a study of brain T cells in children with intractable seizures. Between the trimmed V and J ends, which lost 3 bases and 2 bases, there was a span of 19 bases. Per the germline V gene, CDR1 is WNHNN and CDR2 is SYGVQD (reference sequence). The CDR3 is 17 residues long. The data were produced by immunoSEQ multiplex PCR, yet TCRdb's version contains in-frame clones alone and is incomplete. The repertoire includes roughly 80,000 clones, under 95% of them detected once, and about 23% sits in the top ten. The V call is TRBV10-1, the J call TRBJ2-5; tentative D call: TRBD1 (6 bases). The sample here was peripheral blood, taken at surgery. The source is a girl aged 2 to 10 with Rasmussen encephalitis and intractable seizures. CDR3 residues: CASSESLTGTGQETQYF. In DNA form, the CDR3 reads TGCGCCAGCAGTGAATCCCTGACTGGAACAGGGCAAGAGACCCAGTACTTC.